The 25 T cell receptor beta chains below come from one sample, sequenced in a study of CXCR3-negative and CXCR3-positive naive CD8 T cells. 5' RACE with UMI labels generated the TRB cDNA libraries. TCRdb re-called the 5' RACE reads and catalogs CDR3 proteins one per entry, DNA excluded. The listing records fewer than 90,000 distinct CDR3 sequences. Source material: naive CXCR3- CD8+ T cells from blood. As to subset: CD45RO-CCR7+CD27+CD95- naive CD8+ T cells lacking CXCR3 (TNR3-). All receptors derive from a human donor in good health. Some clones in this sample may be carry-over from other donors' samples.

The gene calls are TRBV5-1 and TRBJ2-7. This CDR3 region has 14 residues. CDR1 and CDR2 from the germline V gene are SGHRS and YFSETQ. CDR3 amino acids: CASSWQLMSDEQYF.

The chain couples TRBV6-5 to TRBJ2-7; no DNA is available, so the TRBD2 call from TCRdb remains unchecked. The germline gives CDR1 MNHEY, CDR2 SVGAGI. This CDR3 region has 14 residues. The CDR3 sequence is CASSYASLASEQYF.

V and J are TRBV3-1 and TRBJ2-7. Germline V gives CDR1 LGHDT, CDR2 YNNKEL (reference sequence). The CDR3 length is 13 residues. CDR3 in amino acids: CASSQDWQDEQYF.

The chain has TRBV4-2 and TRBJ2-7; TCRdb proposes TRBD2, but this gene call is untestable without DNA. The CDR3 spans 17 residues. Per germline, CDR1 LGHNA and CDR2 YNFKEQ. The CDR3 sequence is CASSQFSLAGGSYEQYF.

The V gene is TRBV7-8, the J gene TRBJ2-5; checking the TCRdb D call of TRBD1 is not possible without DNA. Germline V gene sequence: CDR1 SGHVS, CDR2 FQNEAQ. The CDR3 has 15 amino acids. The CDR3 protein is CARSSTGGFKETQYF. Full variable domain (rest looked up from reference TRBV7-8 and TRBJ2-5): GAGVSQSPRYKVAKRGQDVALRCDPISGHVSLFWYQQALGQGPEFLTYFQNEAQLDKSGLPSDRFFAERPEGSVSTLKIQRTQQEDSAVYLCARSSTGGFKETQYFGPGTRLLVL.

CDR3 sequence: CSAESGTGVLNGYTF. This rearrangement joins TRBV29-1 to TRBJ1-2; the D call of TRBD1 rests on TCRdb alone, since no DNA is present to check it. The CDR3 contains 15 residues. Germline lookup yields CDR1 SQVTM and CDR2 ANQGSEA.

The rearrangement joins TRBV9 to TRBJ2-3; TCRdb names TRBD1, which stays unverified in the absence of DNA. The CDR3 is made up of 15 amino acids. Germline values: CDR1 SGDLS, CDR2 YYNGEE. The CDR3 is CASSFTGTSTDTQYF.

The gene calls are TRBV7-3 and TRBJ2-7; TCRdb picks TRBD1, but there is no DNA to check that call. CDR3 size: 15 residues. Germline-derived CDR1 and CDR2 are SGHTA and FQGTGA. This chain's CDR3 is CASSLAGGESYEQYF.

The J gene is TRBJ2-7, the V gene TRBV29-1; TCRdb calls TRBD2, which cannot be checked without DNA. The length of the CDR3 is 13 residues. Germline assignment: CDR1 SQVTM and CDR2 ANQGSEA. The CDR3 loop reads CSVTSGATYEQYF.

This chain links TRBV7-9 with TRBJ1-2; TCRdb's D call, TRBD1, is unchecked because there is no DNA. Germline-derived CDR1 and CDR2 are SEHNR and FQNEAQ (reference sequence). This CDR3 has 14 residues. The CDR3: CASSTGLGFYGYTF.

The rearrangement uses TRBV14 and TRBJ2-3. The CDR3 is 17 residues long. Looked up from germline, CDR1 is SGHDN and CDR2 is FVKESK. This chain's CDR3 is CASSQDKVSIYTDTQYF. Together with reference TRBV14 and TRBJ2-3, the CDR3 gives the full variable domain: EAGVTQFPSHSVIEKGQTVTLRCDPISGHDNLYWYRRVMGKEIKFLLHFVKESKQDESGMPNNRFLAERTGGTYSTLKVQPAELEDSGVYFCASSQDKVSIYTDTQYFGPGTRLTVL.

The chain has TRBV25-1 and TRBJ2-7; the TCRdb call, TRBD2, lacks DNA for checking. The CDR3 spans 14 residues. Germline CDR1 is MGHDK and CDR2 is SYGVNS. CDR3 amino acids: CASSEQGPSYEQYF.

The genes are TRBV10-3 and TRBJ2-7. Germline V gene sequence: CDR1 ENHRY, CDR2 SYGVKD. The CDR3 is 13 amino acids. CDR3: CAISEPSMYEQYF.

The chain has TRBV20-1 and TRBJ2-1; the D gene TCRdb calls, TRBD2, cannot be checked with no DNA. Germline CDR1 and CDR2: DFQATT and SNEGSKA (reference sequence). CDR3 length equals 14 residues. CDR3 sequence reads: CSASGLAGNNEQFF.

The chain combines TRBV29-1 with TRBJ2-7; no DNA is available, so the TRBD1 call from TCRdb remains unchecked. The germline V gene encodes CDR1 SQVTM and CDR2 ANQGSEA. The CDR3 covers 15 residues. CDR3 amino acids: CSVEDQTGDIYEQYF.

V gene TRBV6-1 combines with J gene TRBJ2-5. This CDR3 comprises 13 residues. Germline V gene sequence: CDR1 MNHNS, CDR2 SASEGT. CDR3 sequence reads: CASSVWEQETQYF.

This chain uses TRBV7-9 with TRBJ2-7. CDR1 and CDR2 (germline): SEHNR, FQNEAQ (reference sequence). This CDR3 has 11 residues. The CDR3 is CASSIVDEQYF. The variable domain in full, with the rest retrieved from reference TRBV7-9 and TRBJ2-7, is DTGVSQNPRHKITKRGQNVTFRCDPISEHNRLYWYRQTLGQGPEFLTYFQNEAQLEKSRLLSDRFSAERPKGSFSTLEIQRTEQGDSAMYLCASSIVDEQYFGPGTRLTVT.

The rearrangement joins TRBV4-3 to TRBJ2-2. The CDR3 loop spans 16 amino acids. Germline V gives CDR1 LGHNA, CDR2 YSLEER. CDR3 sequence: CASSQDRRTNTGELFF.

This chain links TRBV9 with TRBJ2-5; there is no DNA to check the TCRdb D call of TRBD2. Germline CDR1 reads SGDLS; CDR2 reads YYNGEE. This CDR3 region has 16 residues. The CDR3 protein is CASSALGGEVQETQYF.

The chain uses TRBV7-6 and TRBJ2-7; lacking DNA, the TRBD2 call made by TCRdb goes unchecked. CDR1 SGHVS and CDR2 FNYEAQ come from the germline V gene. This CDR3 spans 15 amino acids. The CDR3 sequence is CASGRPGTSAYEQYF.

The rearrangement uses TRBV7-9 and TRBJ2-3. CDR3 length: 12 amino acids. Germline V gene data show CDR1 as SEHNR and CDR2 as FQNEAQ (reference sequence). CDR3 loop: CASRPDFILQYF.

This chain uses TRBV20-1 with TRBJ2-5; TCRdb's D call, TRBD2, is unchecked because there is no DNA. This CDR3 has 15 amino acids. Germline loops: CDR1 DFQATT, CDR2 SNEGSKA (reference sequence). The CDR3 sequence: CSARTAEAGGETQYF.

The V gene is TRBV29-1, the J gene TRBJ2-2; TCRdb calls TRBD1, which cannot be checked without DNA. Germline V gives CDR1 SQVTM, CDR2 ANQGSEA. The CDR3 runs 13 residues. This CDR3 is CSVEGDFTGELFF.

The gene calls are TRBV28 and TRBJ2-1; absent DNA, TCRdb's TRBD2 call cannot be checked. The CDR3 is made up of 17 amino acids. CDR1 MDHEN and CDR2 SYDVKM come from the germline V gene. CDR3 sequence reads: CASSPLAGGTPNNEQFF.

V is TRBV18 and J is TRBJ2-7; TCRdb designates TRBD1, a call that cannot be tested without DNA. Germline values: CDR1 KGHSH, CDR2 LQKENI. The CDR3 loop spans 15 amino acids. CDR3 amino acids: CASSPAFRVSYEQYF.